These T cell receptor beta chains were read from a single sample in a study of T cells after yellow fever vaccination. TCRdb redid the calling of the 5' RACE reads with MiXCR, one entry per CDR3 protein. The sample has 60,000 to 85,000 distinct CDR3 sequences, more than 5.5% seen once. The material sequenced was CD8+ T cells sorted from PBMCs, taken about 5 days after the first yellow fever vaccination. These receptors were taken from a man aged 18-30 years who received the YFV17D yellow fever vaccine. CDR3s include the opening cysteine and the closing phenylalanine or tryptophan. D genes are given only for firm matches. Part of the rows lack a size; the others show once, few, many or a class for expanded clones.

size	V	J	D	CDR3	DNA
many	TRBV6-2/TRBV6-3	TRBJ1-1	.	CATTQGWNTEAFF	TGTGCCACGACACAGGGTTGGAACACTGAAGCTTTCTTT
many	TRBV6-2/TRBV6-3	TRBJ2-1	TRBD2	CASSTSGGEQFF	TGTGCCAGCAGTACTAGCGGGGGAGAGCAGTTCTTC
.	TRBV4-2	TRBJ2-7	.	CASSPGGPGQYF	TGTGCCAGCAGCCCCGGGGGTCCGGGGCAGTACTTC
.	TRBV10-2	TRBJ2-1	.	CASSVLVNEQFF	TGCGCCAGCAGTGTATTGGTAAATGAGCAGTTCTTC
.	TRBV4-1	TRBJ2-1	TRBD1	CASSHEDRVYNEQFF	TGCGCCAGCAGCCATGAGGACAGGGTCTACAATGAGCAGTTCTTC
many	TRBV4-3	TRBJ1-4	.	CASSDNVYWATNEKLFF	TGCGCCAGCAGCGACAACGTATATTGGGCAACTAATGAAAAACTGTTTTTT
.	TRBV24-1	TRBJ1-1	TRBD1	CATSEGTERSTEAFF	TGTGCCACCAGTGAAGGGACAGAACGAAGCACTGAAGCTTTCTTT
.	TRBV12-3/TRBV12-4	TRBJ2-1	.	CASSLRVTDNEQFF	TGTGCCAGCAGTTTGAGGGTGACCGACAATGAGCAGTTCTTC
few	TRBV6-5	TRBJ2-1	TRBD2	CASSRGGWGPEEQFF	TGTGCCAGCAGCCGGGGGGGCTGGGGGCCGGAAGAGCAGTTCTTC
few	TRBV5-4	TRBJ2-1	.	CASSSRDHTNGEQFF	TGTGCCAGCAGCTCCCGGGACCACACCAACGGTGAGCAGTTCTTC
.	TRBV12-3/TRBV12-4	TRBJ2-1	TRBD1	CASSYLLGTGSSYNEQFF	TGTGCCAGCAGTTACCTCCTCGGGACAGGGAGCTCCTACAATGAGCAGTTCTTC
few	TRBV4-3	TRBJ2-1	.	CASSRTSYNEQFF	TGCGCCAGCAGCCGTACATCCTACAATGAGCAGTTCTTC
.	TRBV19	TRBJ2-3	.	CASSIGPAGVEDTQYF	TGTGCCAGTAGTATAGGTCCTGCAGGGGTGGAAGATACGCAGTATTTT
.	TRBV9	TRBJ1-6	.	CASSVMGEGSPLHF	TGTGCCAGCAGCGTGATGGGAGAGGGTTCACCCCTCCACTTT
.	TRBV12-3/TRBV12-4	TRBJ1-2	TRBD1	CASSSHLRTGNYGYTF	TGTGCCAGCAGTTCCCACCTGCGGACAGGGAACTATGGCTACACCTTC
.	TRBV10-1	TRBJ2-3	.	CASSERGTDCTDTQYF	TGCGCCAGCAGTGAACGCGGGACGGACTGCACAGATACGCAGTATTTT
many	TRBV11-2	TRBJ2-2	.	CASSLESSYVGGELFF	TGTGCCAGCAGCTTAGAAAGCAGTTATGTGGGCGGGGAGCTGTTTTTT
many	TRBV3-1	TRBJ2-7	TRBD2	CASSRGGGQYEQYF	TGTGCCAGCAGTCGCGGGGGGGGTCAGTACGAGCAGTACTTC
few	TRBV6-2/TRBV6-3	TRBJ2-1	TRBD1	CASSSREGTGGTEQFF	TGTGCCAGCAGCTCTCGCGAGGGGACAGGGGGCACTGAGCAGTTCTTC
many	TRBV7-6	TRBJ1-3	.	CASSPGYTSGNTIYF	TGTGCCAGCAGCCCGGGGTATACCTCTGGAAACACCATATATTTT
few	TRBV24-1	TRBJ2-1	.	CATSERGRIGEQFF	TGTGCCACCAGTGAGCGCGGACGGATCGGCGAGCAGTTCTTC
many	TRBV5-6	TRBJ1-1	.	CASSLIDTEAFF	TGTGCCAGCAGCTTGATAGACACTGAAGCTTTCTTT
many	TRBV12-3/TRBV12-4	TRBJ2-7	.	CASTEQENLEQYF	TGTGCCAGCACTGAACAGGAGAATCTCGAGCAGTACTTC
few	TRBV7-2	TRBJ1-5	TRBD1	CASSRTGSNQPQHF	TGTGCCAGCAGTCGGACAGGGAGCAATCAGCCCCAGCATTTT
.	TRBV12-3/TRBV12-4	TRBJ2-3	.	CASTISYGALDTQYF	TGTGCCAGCACTATTTCTTACGGGGCATTAGATACGCAGTATTTT
.	TRBV7-9	TRBJ2-7	TRBD1	CASSRTGAAYEQYF	TGTGCCAGCAGCAGGACAGGGGCCGCCTACGAGCAGTACTTC
many	TRBV12-3/TRBV12-4	TRBJ2-7	TRBD2	CASSWGGTYEQYF	TGTGCCAGCAGTTGGGGGGGGACCTACGAGCAGTACTTC
.	TRBV6-4	TRBJ2-6	.	CASSDVGGSGANVLTF	TGTGCCAGCAGTGACGTGGGGGGATCTGGGGCCAACGTCCTGACTTTC
few	TRBV4-3	TRBJ1-2	.	CASSQDGGNYGYTF	TGCGCCAGCAGCCAAGATGGGGGGAACTATGGCTACACCTTC
.	TRBV7-9	TRBJ1-2	.	CASSLVGADLYGYTF	TGTGCCAGCAGCTTAGTCGGGGCAGACCTTTATGGCTACACCTTC
few	TRBV12-3/TRBV12-4	TRBJ2-1	TRBD1	CASRDTGTAFYNEQFF	TGTGCCAGCAGAGATACCGGGACAGCGTTCTACAATGAGCAGTTCTTC
.	TRBV2	TRBJ1-1	TRBD1	CALQGENTEAFF	TGTGCCTTACAGGGGGAGAACACTGAAGCTTTCTTT
.	TRBV9	TRBJ2-2	.	CASSTREGPAGGAGELFF	TGTGCCAGCAGCACCCGGGAAGGCCCGGCAGGCGGAGCCGGGGAGCTGTTTTTT
few	TRBV11-1	TRBJ1-3	TRBD1	CASSPDRVSLAAGNTIYF	TGTGCCAGCAGCCCGGACAGGGTTTCTCTAGCCGCTGGAAACACCATATATTTT
few	TRBV5-1	TRBJ1-6	TRBD1	CASSRDREVFYNSPLHF	TGCGCCAGCAGTCGGGACAGGGAAGTTTTCTATAATTCACCCCTCCACTTT
few	TRBV20-1	TRBJ1-6	TRBD1	CSASRRRTGGFSPLHF	TGCAGTGCTAGCAGACGAAGGACAGGGGGGTTCTCACCCCTCCACTTT
.	TRBV2	TRBJ1-5	.	CASSESHGNQPQHF	TGTGCCAGCAGTGAATCCCACGGCAATCAGCCCCAGCATTTT
many	TRBV11-2	TRBJ1-1	.	CASKGYTEAFF	TGTGCCAGCAAAGGGTACACTGAAGCTTTCTTT
.	TRBV7-9	TRBJ1-1	TRBD1	CASSLQGEVVDTEAFF	TGTGCCAGCAGCTTACAGGGGGAGGTGGTGGACACTGAAGCTTTCTTT
few	TRBV20-1	TRBJ2-2	TRBD2	CSAIKRGAGTGELFF	TGCAGTGCTATTAAGCGGGGGGCGGGCACCGGGGAGCTGTTTTTT
few	TRBV27	TRBJ2-1	.	CASSLYGIHNEQFF	TGTGCCAGCAGTTTATACGGAATCCACAATGAGCAGTTCTTC
many	TRBV12-3/TRBV12-4	TRBJ1-5	.	CASSLAPNQPQHF	TGTGCCAGCAGCCTCGCCCCGAATCAGCCCCAGCATTTT
many	TRBV4-1	TRBJ1-1	.	CASSPGGTEAFF	TGCGCCAGCAGCCCCGGGGGTACTGAAGCTTTCTTT
many	TRBV29-1	TRBJ2-2	.	CSVGGSGTSNTGELFF	TGCAGCGTTGGAGGTTCCGGGACATCGAACACCGGGGAGCTGTTTTTT
many	TRBV24-1	TRBJ2-1	.	CATSDLQGYNEQFF	TGTGCCACCAGTGATTTGCAGGGGTACAATGAGCAGTTCTTC
few	TRBV5-1	TRBJ2-3	TRBD1	CASSDRGLAGDTQYF	TGCGCCAGCAGCGACAGGGGGCTGGCTGGAGATACGCAGTATTTT
few	TRBV10-3	TRBJ1-6	TRBD1	CAISGDRGNSPLHF	TGTGCCATCAGTGGGGACAGGGGGAACTCACCCCTCCACTTT
few	TRBV6-2/TRBV6-3	TRBJ1-3	.	CASTSSVGLLPSTIYF	TGTGCCAGCACCTCGTCGGTTGGGCTCCTACCAAGCACCATATATTTT
many	TRBV29-1	TRBJ2-7	.	CSVEGSDNSRDYEQYF	TGCAGCGTTGAAGGGTCAGACAATTCCCGGGACTACGAGCAGTACTTC
few	TRBV2	TRBJ2-3	.	CASSVRVDQTGTDTQYF	TGTGCCAGCAGTGTACGAGTTGATCAAACTGGCACAGATACGCAGTATTTT